These 27 T cell receptor beta chains originate from one sample sequenced in a study of blood T cell repertoires in COVID-19. Using immunoSEQ multiplex PCR, the repertoire was profiled, and TCRdb retains in-frame clones only, with some absent. The data show over 150,000 clones, more than 75% seen once. Sequenced input: peripheral blood. Every receptor here comes from a man between 40 and 49 years old with acute or convalescent COVID-19.

J is TRBJ1-2 and V is TRBV30; TRBD1 matches 9 bases. This CDR3 comprises 12 residues. Germline CDR1 and CDR2: GTSNPN and SVGIG (reference sequence). V was pared by 2 bases and J by 7 bases, with 2 bases of the junction left unmatched. The CDR3 region is CAWSTGGSGYTF. DNA of the CDR3: TGTGCCTGGAGTACAGGGGGCTCTGGCTACACCTTC.

This clone has just a few counts. V and J are TRBV29-1 and TRBJ2-1, with 9 bases lining up with TRBD2. Trimming cost V 3 bases and J 7 bases; bases outside gene matches: 10. Germline CDR1 SQVTM, CDR2 ANQGSEA. The CDR3 has 15 amino acids. CDR3 protein: CSVDMGGGAGNEQFF. The CDR3 DNA follows: TGCAGCGTTGATATGGGCGGGGGGGCAGGAAATGAGCAGTTCTTC.

The chain has TRBV5-4 and TRBJ1-6; 9 nucleotides align to TRBD1. The germline V gene has CDR1 SGHNT and CDR2 YYREEE (reference sequence). V dropped 3 bases and J dropped 6; count of bases not matched to a gene: 7. The CDR3 loop spans 16 amino acids. In DNA form, the CDR3 reads TGTGCCAGCAGCTCTCCCGGACAGGGGCGTAATTCACCCCTCCACTTT. It encodes CASSSPGQGRNSPLHF.

V usage is TRBV27 and J usage is TRBJ1-1; D remains ambiguous. The CDR3 is 14 residues long. V shed 6 bases and J shed 1 base, with 12 bases lying between them. Per germline, CDR1 MNHEY and CDR2 SMNVEV (reference sequence). CDR3 sequence: CASSRVPRNTEAFF. CDR3 nucleotides: TGTGCCAGCAGCCGCGTACCGAGGAACACTGAAGCTTTCTTT.

The gene calls are TRBV11-2 and TRBJ1-3; D is possibly TRBD1 (5 bases). This CDR3 region has 15 residues. CDR1 SGHAT and CDR2 FQNNGV come from the germline V gene. Trimming cost V 0 bases and J 7 bases, with 13 bases left between them. This chain's CDR3 is CASSLERRGRNTIYF. CDR3 sequence (DNA): TGTGCCAGCAGCTTAGAGCGAAGGGGCAGGAACACCATATATTTT.

V usage is TRBV5-1 and J usage is TRBJ1-1; D gene ambiguous. This CDR3 contains 14 residues. V was cut by 0 bases and J by 2 bases, with 8 bases left in between. From germline, CDR1 is SGHRS and CDR2 YFSETQ. CDR3 nucleotides: TGCGCCAGCAGCTTGGAGGAGGACAACACTGAAGCTTTCTTT. It specifies CASSLEEDNTEAFF.

V usage is TRBV19 and J usage is TRBJ2-7; D is perhaps TRBD1 (6 bases). CDR1 LNHDA and CDR2 SQIVND come from the germline V gene (reference sequence). This CDR3 contains 13 residues. V was cut by 10 bases and J by 2 bases, with 15 bases left in between. The CDR3: CATAAGVTYEQYF. DNA of the CDR3: TGTGCCACTGCGGCAGGGGTTACCTACGAGCAGTACTTC. Full variable domain (remainder filled in from reference TRBV19 and TRBJ2-7): DGGITQSPKYLFRKEGQNVTLSCEQNLNHDAMYWYRQDPGQGLRLIYYSQIVNDFQKGDIAEGYSVSREKKESFPLTVTSAQKNPTAFYLCATAAGVTYEQYFGPGTRLTVT.

The gene calls are TRBV6-5 and TRBJ1-5, with 9 bases lining up with TRBD1. Looked up from germline, CDR1 is MNHEY and CDR2 is SVGAGI. The CDR3 totals 15 residues. Trimming cost V 11 bases and J 1 base; bases outside gene matches: 9. CDR3 sequence: CAAWTGAVSNQPQHF. CDR3 bases: TGTGCCGCATGGACAGGGGCCGTAAGCAATCAGCCCCAGCATTTT.

The V call is TRBV7-9, the J call TRBJ1-2, with 10 positions matching TRBD1. Germline-derived CDR1 and CDR2 are SEHNR and FQNEAQ (reference sequence). Losses at the gene ends were 5 bases for V and 6 bases for J; bases not matched to a gene: 6. The CDR3 runs 14 residues. The DNA of the CDR3 is TGTGCCAGCAGCCCTAGACAGGGGGCGAATGGCTACACCTTC. It encodes CASSPRQGANGYTF.

The CDR3 coding sequence is TGCAGCGTATGCATCCAGGGGCAGCCCCAGCATTTT. Translation: CSVCIQGQPQHF. This chain uses TRBV29-1 with TRBJ1-5; D is possibly TRBD1 (6 bases). Trimming removed 6 bases at V and 7 bases at J, with 13 bases between. CDR1 is SQVTM, CDR2 ANQGSEA, per germline. This CDR3 spans 12 amino acids.

The V call is TRBV30, the J call TRBJ2-1; D possibly corresponds to TRBD1 (6 bases). The CDR3 totals 14 residues. Deletions cut 1 base from V and 4 bases from J, with 11 bases between. From germline, CDR1 is GTSNPN and CDR2 SVGIG (reference sequence). CDR3 nucleotide sequence: TGTGCCTGGAGTGGAGGACAGTCTTACAATGAGCAGTTCTTC. Translated: CAWSGGQSYNEQFF.

The chain employs TRBV5-5 and TRBJ1-2; 8 bases map to TRBD1. The trim removed 3 bases at V and 4 bases at J, leaving 5 bases unmatched. The germline gives CDR1 SGHKS, CDR2 YYEKEE (reference sequence). The CDR3 sequence is 14 residues long. In nucleotides, the CDR3 is TGTGCCAGCAGCTCTGAGGACAGGGTCTATGGCTACACCTTC. It encodes CASSSEDRVYGYTF.

The rearrangement joins TRBV11-3 to TRBJ2-1; no definite D call. V gave up 3 bases and J gave up 0 bases, with 6 bases separating them. CDR1 and CDR2 (germline): SGHNT, YENEEA. The CDR3 covers 14 residues. The CDR3 reads CASSFGSSYNEQFF. The CDR3 DNA follows: TGTGCCAGCAGCTTCGGTTCCTCCTACAATGAGCAGTTCTTC.

The CDR3 loop is CATRTTSPGELFF. Here the CDR3 DNA reads TGTGCCACCAGGACGACAAGTCCCGGGGAGCTGTTTTTT. The chain couples TRBV6-5 to TRBJ2-2; D uncertain. The CDR3 is 13 amino acids. The V and J ends lost 10 bases and 6 bases respectively, with 15 bases between them. Germline-derived CDR1 and CDR2 are MNHEY and SVGAGI.

V usage is TRBV7-2 and J usage is TRBJ2-7, with 7 bases that match TRBD1. The CDR3 contains 15 residues. Trimming cost V 1 base and J 6 bases; bases outside gene matches: 9. Per germline, CDR1 SGHTA and CDR2 FQGNSA. CDR3 loop: CASSLDPGGFSEQYF. DNA of the CDR3: TGTGCCAGCAGCTTAGATCCAGGGGGTTTCTCCGAGCAGTACTTC.

The V gene is TRBV5-4, the J gene TRBJ2-1; the D gene is possibly TRBD2 (5 bases). This CDR3 is 12 amino acids long. V was clipped by 0 bases and J by 9 bases, with 7 bases between them. The germline gives CDR1 SGHNT, CDR2 YYREEE (reference sequence). CDR3 loop: CASSLGAGEQFF. The CDR3 DNA reads as TGTGCCAGCAGCTTGGGCGCGGGTGAGCAGTTCTTC.

This clone was seen only once. The rearrangement uses TRBV30 and TRBJ1-1, with TRBD1 identical over 11 bases. The germline V gene encodes CDR1 GTSNPN and CDR2 SVGIG (reference sequence). Unmatched junction bases numbered 3, after V lost 7 bases and J lost 2 bases. The CDR3 spans 13 residues. The CDR3 nucleotides read TGTGCCTCGGACAGGGGGCTCAACACTGAAGCTTTCTTT. It is translated as CASDRGLNTEAFF.

This rearrangement joins TRBV2 to TRBJ1-1; D is uncertain. There are 15 residues in the CDR3. Germline CDR1 SNHLY, CDR2 FYNNEI. Trimming took 3 bases from V and 4 from J, leaving 15 bases between them. This chain's CDR3 is CASSDSHERSTEAFF. CDR3 DNA: TGTGCCAGCAGTGACAGCCATGAAAGGAGCACTGAAGCTTTCTTT.

The chain employs TRBV28 and TRBJ1-6; D unresolved. Trimming took off 5 bases at V and 0 bases at J, with 14 bases between the two ends. CDR3 size: 17 residues. The germline V gene encodes CDR1 MDHEN and CDR2 SYDVKM. The CDR3 loop reads CASSGLTYGSYNSPLHF. CDR3 DNA sequence: TGTGCCAGCAGTGGTTTAACCTACGGCTCCTATAATTCACCCCTCCACTTT.

The chain carries TRBV5-4 and TRBJ2-3; 11 positions match TRBD2. J gave up 4 bases and V 2 bases, and 3 bases lay outside the gene matches. In germline, CDR1 is SGHNT, CDR2 YYREEE (reference sequence). CDR3 length: 15 residues. CDR3 coding DNA: TGTGCCAGCAGCTTTGGTAGCGGGGGGGCAGATACGCAGTATTTT. Protein sequence: CASSFGSGGADTQYF.

The CDR3 region has the DNA TGCGCCAGCAGCGATGACAGGGGTGCCTCCTACGAGCAGTACTTC. Translation gives CASSDDRGASYEQYF. The chain employs TRBV5-1 and TRBJ2-7, with TRBD1 identical over 8 bases. Germline lookup yields CDR1 SGHRS and CDR2 YFSETQ. The CDR3 covers 15 residues. Unmatched junction bases numbered 6, after V lost 4 bases and J lost 0 bases.

This sequence joins TRBV6-6 and TRBJ1-5; D not resolved. V shed 2 bases and J shed 5 bases, with 10 bases lying between them. The CDR3 consists of 14 residues. Germline CDR1 reads MNHNY; CDR2 reads SVGAGI (reference sequence). The DNA for the CDR3 is TGTGCCAGCAGTTACGTCGGCCTAGATCAGCCCCAGCATTTT. It yields the protein CASSYVGLDQPQHF.

The chain employs TRBV6-5 and TRBJ1-3; 9 positions match TRBD1. Germline V gene data show CDR1 as MNHEY and CDR2 as SVGAGI. Trimming took 6 bases from V and 2 from J; bases not matched to a gene: 5. The CDR3 contains 15 residues. Here the CDR3 DNA reads TGTGCCAGCAGCTTACAGGGGGCCACTGGAAACACCATATATTTT. It yields the protein CASSLQGATGNTIYF.

The rearrangement joins TRBV5-1 to TRBJ1-3, with D possibly TRBD1 on 5 matching bases. The CDR3 spans 16 residues. Trimming stripped 1 base from V and 0 bases from J, with 11 bases between. Germline values: CDR1 SGHRS, CDR2 YFSETQ. CDR3 region: CASSLSGAGSGNTIYF. The CDR3 nucleotides read TGCGCCAGCAGCTTGTCTGGGGCCGGCTCTGGAAACACCATATATTTT.

The chain has TRBV4-2 and TRBJ2-7; the match to TRBD2 covers 11 bases. The CDR3 has 16 amino acids. The V segment lost 0 bases and the J segment 2 bases; nucleotides outside the gene matches: 3. Germline CDR1 LGHNA, CDR2 YNFKEQ. CDR3 in amino acids: CASSQETSGAAYEQYF. CDR3 bases: TGTGCCAGCAGCCAAGAGACTAGCGGGGCAGCCTACGAGCAGTACTTC.

This clone has ten or more counts. The chain employs TRBV3-1 (or the pseudogene TRBV3-2) and TRBJ1-1; 7 bases agree with TRBD1. With V trimmed by 4 bases and J by 2 bases, 13 bases remained unmatched. There are 17 residues in the CDR3. The V gene's germline CDR1 is LGHDT and CDR2 YNNKEL (reference sequence). CDR3: CASSPRDSQTTNTEAFF. The DNA for the CDR3 is TGTGCCAGCAGCCCCCGGGACAGCCAAACAACTAACACTGAAGCTTTCTTT.

The gene calls are TRBV2 and TRBJ1-1; D unclear. The CDR3 has 13 amino acids. Per germline, CDR1 SNHLY and CDR2 FYNNEI. The V end lost 5 bases, the J end lost 0 bases, and 7 bases lay between the germline ends. CDR3 region: CASSYTMNTEAFF. The CDR3 DNA follows: TGTGCCAGCAGTTACACTATGAACACTGAAGCTTTCTTT. The whole variable domain, remainder taken from reference TRBV2 and TRBJ1-1, is EPEVTQTPSHQVTQMGQEVILRCVPISNHLYFYWYRQILGQKVEFLVSFYNNEISEKSEIFDDQFSVERPDGSNFTLKIRSTKLEDSAMYFCASSYTMNTEAFFGQGTRLTVV.